This T cell receptor beta chain was recovered during a study of beta chain features in type 1 diabetes. General study findings and limits: Shortening of TCRB CDR3s, moderate but significant, appeared in all four CD4+ subsets of Type 1 diabetes patients.

On this clone: Its antigen is not identified.

Trimming cost V 4 bases and J 5 bases; bases outside gene matches: 6. The CDR3 is 14 amino acids. Germline loops: CDR1 SGHTS, CDR2 YDEGEE. Every isolated RNA sample was fully reverse transcribed, so sequencing captured expressed TCRB transcripts. Assay used: immunoSEQ multiplex PCR; TCRdb lists only in-frame clones, some missing. Of about 130,000 clones in the sample, around a tenth were seen once. V and J are TRBV5-8 and TRBJ1-5, with 7 bases matching TRBD1. Sample: central memory CD4+ T cells from blood. The clonotype originates from a man younger than 35 in good health. CDR3 amino acids: CASSPSTGYQPQHF. CDR3 in DNA: TGTGCCAGCAGCCCGTCGACAGGGTATCAGCCCCAGCATTTT. The complete variable domain, with remaining parts taken from reference TRBV5-8 and TRBJ1-5, reads EAGVTQSPTHLIKTRGQQATLRCSPISGHTSVYWYQQALGLGLQFLLWYDEGEERNRGNFPPRFSGRQFPNYSSELNVNALELEDSALYLCASSPSTGYQPQHFGDGTRLSIL.